The clone carrying this T cell receptor beta chain was counted a few times. Its antigen remains unknown. These data are taken from a study of T cells in Graves' hyperthyroidism and ophthalmopathy. Study background: Any treatment followed the collection of peripheral blood at initial diagnosis. Broader study findings: Appearing also in blood were most of the thyroid clonotypes expanded above 0.001.

RNA transcripts yielded amplified TCR beta CDR3 regions. The HTBI set primed first-round TCR CDR3 RT-PCR. TCRdb reprocessed the multiplex PCR reads with MiXCR, giving one entry per CDR3 protein. The table records around 350,000 distinct CDR3 sequences, more than 15% of them present only once. Uncontrolled infection, other autoimmune disease, pregnancy and lactation each barred patients from inclusion. Diagnosing involved the use of clinical symptoms, serum thyroxine and TRAb, thyroid ultrasound and orbital computed tomography. The receptor comes from a woman between 18 and 29 years old with Graves' hyperthyroidism that later progressed to Graves' ophthalmopathy. The material sequenced was blood.

In DNA form, the CDR3 reads TGTGCCAGCAGTTTTCCGAAGACAGGTACGACAGATACGCAGTATTTT. Encoded protein: CASSFPKTGTTDTQYF. The chain recombines TRBV28 with TRBJ2-3; weak D call: TRBD1 (6 bases). Germline lookup yields CDR1 MDHEN and CDR2 SYDVKM. The CDR3 is made up of 16 amino acids. Trimming stripped 3 bases from V and 3 bases from J, with 16 bases between.